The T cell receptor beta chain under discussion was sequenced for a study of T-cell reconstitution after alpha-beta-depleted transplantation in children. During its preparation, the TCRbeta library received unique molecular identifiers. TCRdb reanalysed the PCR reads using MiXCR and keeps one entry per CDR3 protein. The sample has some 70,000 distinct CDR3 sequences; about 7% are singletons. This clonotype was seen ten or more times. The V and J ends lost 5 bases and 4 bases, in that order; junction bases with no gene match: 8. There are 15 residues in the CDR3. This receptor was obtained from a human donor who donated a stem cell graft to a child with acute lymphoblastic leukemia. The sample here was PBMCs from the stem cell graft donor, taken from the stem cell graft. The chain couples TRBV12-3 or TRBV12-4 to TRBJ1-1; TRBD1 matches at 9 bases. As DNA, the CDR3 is TGTGCCAGCAGTCCACAGGGGGCGGTTAGCACTGAAGCTTTCTTT. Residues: CASSPQGAVSTEAFF.